This TCR beta chain was captured in a study of vaccination and CD4 T cells after COVID-19. Study-wide context: In the control cultures, a CEFX pool, an HIV-1 Nef pool, or no peptide was supplied.

Treatment: roughly 10-day PBMC culture with coronavirus spike peptide pools or control peptides (ViraFEST assay). Prior to the COVID-19 pandemic (2011-2018), the unexposed donor's CD4+ T cells were collected. Upon completion of 10 days of culture, CD4+ T cells were isolated via negative selection. Losses at the gene ends were 4 bases for V and 4 bases for J; bases not matched to a gene: 8. The CDR3 spans 15 residues. Germline V CDR1 and CDR2: LNHDA, SQIVND (reference sequence). Oncomine TCR Beta short-read sequencing was applied to DNA from cultured CD4+ T cells. TCRdb processed the PCR reads anew with MiXCR; each CDR3 protein has one entry. The sample consists of thousands of distinct CDR3 sequences, roughly 40% of them appearing once. Points from the study as a whole: Although the median of SARS-CoV-2-reactive clonotypes rose from about 20 to 38, the change was not significant.

This clonotype was counted between two and nine times. Its antigen is still unknown. This sequence originates from a human donor in good health. Sequencing was performed on CD4+ T cells from blood, cultured in vitro. V and J are TRBV19 and TRBJ2-3; 7 bases agree with TRBD1. CDR3 DNA sequence: TGTGCCAGTAGTACCCTAGGACAGGCACCAGATACGCAGTATTTT. It encodes CASSTLGQAPDTQYF.